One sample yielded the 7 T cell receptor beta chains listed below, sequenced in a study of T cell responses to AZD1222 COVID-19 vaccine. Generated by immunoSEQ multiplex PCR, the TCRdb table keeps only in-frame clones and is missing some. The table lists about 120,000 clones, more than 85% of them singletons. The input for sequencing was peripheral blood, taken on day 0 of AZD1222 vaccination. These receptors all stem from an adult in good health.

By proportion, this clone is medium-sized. The chain's CDR3 is CASSEGEYNEQFF. CDR3 sequence (DNA): TGTGCCAGCAGTGAGGGGGAATACAATGAGCAGTTCTTC. The rearrangement uses TRBV6-1 and TRBJ2-1, with D perhaps given as TRBD1 or TRBD2 (5 bases each). Germline V gene sequence: CDR1 MNHNS, CDR2 SASEGT. The length of the CDR3 is 13 residues. Deletions cut 3 bases from V and 4 bases from J, with 7 bases between.

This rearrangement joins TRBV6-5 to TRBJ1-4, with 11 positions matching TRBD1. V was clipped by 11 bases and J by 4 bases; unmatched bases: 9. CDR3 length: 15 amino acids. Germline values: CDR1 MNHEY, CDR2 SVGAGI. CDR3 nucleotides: TGTGCCGGTAAAATCGGGACAGGGGGTAATGAAAAACTGTTTTTT. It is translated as CAGKIGTGGNEKLFF.

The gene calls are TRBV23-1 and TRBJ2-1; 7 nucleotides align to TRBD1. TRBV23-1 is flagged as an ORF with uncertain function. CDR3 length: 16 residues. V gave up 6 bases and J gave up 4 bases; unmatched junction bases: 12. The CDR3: CASSPHRDRNYNEQFF. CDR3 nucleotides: TGCGCCAGCAGCCCCCATCGGGACAGAAATTACAATGAGCAGTTCTTC.

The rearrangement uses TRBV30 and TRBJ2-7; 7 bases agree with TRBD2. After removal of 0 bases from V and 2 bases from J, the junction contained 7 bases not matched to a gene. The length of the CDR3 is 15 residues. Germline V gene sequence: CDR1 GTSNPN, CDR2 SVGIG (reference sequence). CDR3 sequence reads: CAWSVTLAGAYEQYF. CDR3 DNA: TGTGCCTGGAGTGTAACGTTAGCGGGTGCCTACGAGCAGTACTTC.

For the CDR3, the DNA is TGTGCCAGCAGTTTACCATCGACTAGCGGGCTCACCTACGAGCAGTACTTC. Its translation is CASSLPSTSGLTYEQYF. The chain combines TRBV28 with TRBJ2-7, with 10 bases lining up with TRBD2. J was trimmed by 2 bases and V by 2 bases; bases with no gene match: 9. The length of the CDR3 is 17 residues. Germline V gene data show CDR1 as MDHEN and CDR2 as SYDVKM.

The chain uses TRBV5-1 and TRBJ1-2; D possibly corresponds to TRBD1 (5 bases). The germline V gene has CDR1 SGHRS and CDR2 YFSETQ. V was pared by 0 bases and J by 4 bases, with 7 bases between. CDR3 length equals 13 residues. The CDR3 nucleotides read TGCGCCAGCAGCTTGGGGGGGTCCTATGGCTACACCTTC. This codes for CASSLGGSYGYTF.

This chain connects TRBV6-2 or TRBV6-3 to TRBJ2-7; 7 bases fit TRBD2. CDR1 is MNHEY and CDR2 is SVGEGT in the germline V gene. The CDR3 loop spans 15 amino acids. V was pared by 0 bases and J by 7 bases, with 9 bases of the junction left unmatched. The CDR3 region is CASSYSGAMGGEQYF. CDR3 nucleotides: TGTGCCAGCAGTTACTCGGGTGCCATGGGGGGGGAGCAGTACTTC.